A single T cell receptor (beta chain) is shown here with its context. No antigen is known for it. A much larger clone lies a single base off, so this may be a read error. Total RNA was extracted at no less than 6 micrograms per sample. A second about 7 to 11 cycle PCR used barcoded and J-beta primers. Using its own MiXCR run on the 5' RACE reads, TCRdb lists one record per CDR3 protein. The sample shows about 780,000 distinct CDR3 sequences, about 42% of them seen only once. These data are taken from a study of blood T cells in healthy people across ages. General study results and limits: What prevented conclusive comparison of naive and antigen-experienced cells was that PBMCs were unsorted.

V trimming: 4 bases; J trimming: 10 bases; junction bases outside the gene matches: 8. This CDR3 is 14 amino acids long. Per germline, CDR1 SGHDN and CDR2 FVKESK. This chain uses TRBV14 with TRBJ2-1, with 9 bases lining up with TRBD2. The sequence was obtained from a man older than 75 in good health. The material sequenced was blood. The CDR3 protein is CASSLSGRLGEQFF. CDR3 nucleotide sequence: TGTGCCAGCAGCCTAAGCGGGAGGCTAGGCGAGCAGTTCTTC.